The T cell receptor (beta chain) described here comes from a study of cytomegalovirus exposure and HLA in healthy donors. Overall study: Inside one of the first data releases sat about 91 million unique TCRs taken from HLA-typed donors. Genetic ancestry analysis placed more than 80% of the 300 to 500 donors that were genotyped in the Caucasian-associated cluster.

PCR amplification relied on 60 Vbeta primers (plus 13 Jbeta primers). This table comes from immunoSEQ multiplex PCR, and its TCRdb copy is limited to in-frame clones, with some not included. The sample records 150,000 or so clones, more than 60% being singletons. The V and J ends lost 1 base and 2 bases, in that order; junction bases with no gene match: 3. This CDR3 has 16 residues. Germline CDR1 is LNHNV and CDR2 is YYDKDF (reference sequence). This TCR derives from a man between 35 and 55 years old in good health and CMV-seropositive. The sequenced material came from PBMCs. The chain employs TRBV15 and TRBJ2-2; TRBD1 matches at 8 bases. The chain's CDR3 is CATSRGQGINTGELFF. The CDR3 DNA sequence: TGTGCCACCAGCAGAGGACAGGGGATTAACACCGGGGAGCTGTTTTTT.